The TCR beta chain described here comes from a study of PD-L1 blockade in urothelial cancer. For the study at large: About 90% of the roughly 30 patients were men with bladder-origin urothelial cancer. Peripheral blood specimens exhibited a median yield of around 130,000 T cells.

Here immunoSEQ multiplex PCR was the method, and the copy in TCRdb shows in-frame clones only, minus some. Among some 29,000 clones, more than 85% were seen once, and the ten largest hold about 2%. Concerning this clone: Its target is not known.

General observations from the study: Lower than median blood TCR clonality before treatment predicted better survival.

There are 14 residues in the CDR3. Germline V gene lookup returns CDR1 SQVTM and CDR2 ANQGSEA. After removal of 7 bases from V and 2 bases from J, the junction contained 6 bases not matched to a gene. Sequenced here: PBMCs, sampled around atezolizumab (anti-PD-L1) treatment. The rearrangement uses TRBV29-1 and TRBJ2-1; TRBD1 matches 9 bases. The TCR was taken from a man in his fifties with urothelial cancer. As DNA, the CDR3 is TGCAGCGCCCTCGGACAGGGGACCTACAATGAGCAGTTCTTC. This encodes CSALGQGTYNEQFF.